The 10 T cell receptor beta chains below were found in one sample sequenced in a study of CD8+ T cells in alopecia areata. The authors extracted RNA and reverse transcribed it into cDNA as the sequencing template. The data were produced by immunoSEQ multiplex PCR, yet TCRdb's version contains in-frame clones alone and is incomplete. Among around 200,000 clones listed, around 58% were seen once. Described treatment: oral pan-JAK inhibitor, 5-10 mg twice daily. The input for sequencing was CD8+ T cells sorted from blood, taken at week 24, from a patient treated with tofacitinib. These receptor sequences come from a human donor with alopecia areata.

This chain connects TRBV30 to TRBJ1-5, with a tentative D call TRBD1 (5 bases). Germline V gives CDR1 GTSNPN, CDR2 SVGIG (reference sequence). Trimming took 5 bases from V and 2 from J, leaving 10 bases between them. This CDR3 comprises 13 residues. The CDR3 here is CAWGTEGNQPQHF. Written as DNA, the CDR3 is TGTGCCTGGGGGACGGAAGGCAATCAGCCCCAGCATTTT.

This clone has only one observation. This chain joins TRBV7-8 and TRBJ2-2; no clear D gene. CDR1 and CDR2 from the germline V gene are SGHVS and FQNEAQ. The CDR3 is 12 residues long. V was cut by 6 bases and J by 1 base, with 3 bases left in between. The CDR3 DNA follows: TGTGCCAGCAGTAAGAACACCGGGGAGCTGTTTTTT. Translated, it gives CASSKNTGELFF.

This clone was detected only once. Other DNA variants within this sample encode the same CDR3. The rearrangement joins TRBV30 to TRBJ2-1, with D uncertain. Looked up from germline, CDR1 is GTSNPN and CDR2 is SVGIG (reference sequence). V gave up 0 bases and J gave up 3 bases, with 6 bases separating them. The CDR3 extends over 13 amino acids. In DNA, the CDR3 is TGTGCCTGGAGTGTAACCAGCTACAATGAGCAGTTCTTC. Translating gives CAWSVTSYNEQFF.

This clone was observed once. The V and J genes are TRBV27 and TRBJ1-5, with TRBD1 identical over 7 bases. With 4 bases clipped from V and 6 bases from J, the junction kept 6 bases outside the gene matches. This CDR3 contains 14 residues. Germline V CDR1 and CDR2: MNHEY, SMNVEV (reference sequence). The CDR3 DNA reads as TGTGCCAGCAGTTGGACAGGAAATGTTCAGCCCCAGCATTTT. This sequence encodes CASSWTGNVQPQHF.

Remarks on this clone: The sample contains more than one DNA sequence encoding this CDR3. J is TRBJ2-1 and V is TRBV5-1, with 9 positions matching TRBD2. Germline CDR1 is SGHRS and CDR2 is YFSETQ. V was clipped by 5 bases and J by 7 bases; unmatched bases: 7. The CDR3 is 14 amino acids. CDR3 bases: TGCGCCAGCAGTTGGCGGGGGGGCCATAATGAGCAGTTCTTC. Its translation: CASSWRGGHNEQFF.

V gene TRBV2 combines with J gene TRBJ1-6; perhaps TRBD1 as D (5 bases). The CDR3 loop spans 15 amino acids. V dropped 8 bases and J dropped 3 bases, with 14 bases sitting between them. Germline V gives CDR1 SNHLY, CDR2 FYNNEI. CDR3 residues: CASGAATDYNSPLHF. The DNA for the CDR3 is TGTGCCAGCGGGGCCGCAACCGACTATAATTCACCCCTCCACTTT.

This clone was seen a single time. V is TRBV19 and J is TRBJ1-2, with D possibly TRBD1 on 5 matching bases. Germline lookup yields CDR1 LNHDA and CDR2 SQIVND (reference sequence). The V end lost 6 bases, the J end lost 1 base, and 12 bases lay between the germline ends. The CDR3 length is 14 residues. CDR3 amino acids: CASSPGRGNYGYTF. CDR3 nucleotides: TGTGCCAGTAGCCCAGGGAGGGGTAACTATGGCTACACCTTC.

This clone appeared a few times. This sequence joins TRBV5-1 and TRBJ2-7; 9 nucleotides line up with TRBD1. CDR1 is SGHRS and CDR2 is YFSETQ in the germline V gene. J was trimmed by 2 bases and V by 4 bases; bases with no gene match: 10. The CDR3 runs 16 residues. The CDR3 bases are TGCGCCAGCAGCCCCAGTATCGGGACAGGGACCTACGAGCAGTACTTC. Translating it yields CASSPSIGTGTYEQYF.

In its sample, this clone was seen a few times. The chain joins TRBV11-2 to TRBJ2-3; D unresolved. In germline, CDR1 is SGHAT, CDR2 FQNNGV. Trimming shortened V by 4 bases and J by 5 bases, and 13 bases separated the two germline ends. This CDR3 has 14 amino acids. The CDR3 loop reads CASSWMLTGDTQYF. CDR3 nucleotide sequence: TGTGCCAGCAGCTGGATGCTCACGGGAGATACGCAGTATTTT.

The CDR3 DNA sequence: TGTGCCAGCAGTTTATCGAGGGGCGTCGAGCAGTACTTC. This translates into CASSLSRGVEQYF. This chain joins TRBV27 and TRBJ2-7; the D call may be TRBD1 or TRBD2 (5 bases each). V dropped 0 bases and J dropped 6 bases, with 9 bases sitting between them. The CDR3 extends over 13 amino acids. Per the germline V gene, CDR1 is MNHEY and CDR2 is SMNVEV (reference sequence).